This entry is about one T cell receptor beta chain. At baseline, cycle 4 day 1, and cycle 7 day 1, blood was sampled. The record originates from a study of OX40 agonist ivuxolimab in advanced cancers. Study overall: Three dose-escalation patients had partial responses: one with hepatocellular carcinoma and two with cutaneous melanoma.

Method: immunoSEQ multiplex PCR; TCRdb's copy keeps in-frame clones and lacks some. Of some 73,000 clones in the sample, 70% to 90% were seen once. The length of the CDR3 is 13 residues. Per germline, CDR1 SGHTA and CDR2 FQGNSA. Trimming took off 6 bases at V and 0 bases at J, with 6 bases between the two ends. This sequence joins TRBV7-2 and TRBJ1-3; D is unclear. This clonotype originated in an adult with an advanced solid tumor such as melanoma, head and neck, liver or kidney cancer. Sequences were derived from CD4+ or CD8+ T cells sorted from blood, sampled in a trial of the OX40 agonist ivuxolimab. This CDR3 is CASSLSSGNTIYF. The CDR3 DNA reads TGTGCCAGCAGTTTGAGCTCTGGAAACACCATATATTTT.